This TCR beta chain originates from a study of post-analysis software for immune sequencing data. The overall study: Relapsing-remitting, secondary progressive and progressive-relapsing forms of multiple sclerosis all featured among disease courses.

Unique molecular identifiers had been added to the TCR beta cDNA libraries. TCRdb called the PCR reads again in MiXCR, with one record for every CDR3 protein. Here the sample spans approximately 730,000 distinct CDR3 sequences, 25% to 30% being singletons. This clonotype was seen at least ten times. The antigen remains unidentified. Germline V lookup: CDR1 SQVTM, CDR2 ANQGSEA. The V gene lost 4 bases and the J gene lost 2 bases, with 9 bases spanning the gap. The CDR3 loop spans 12 amino acids. Study-wide points: TRBV5-6, TRBV5-1 and TRBV20-1 were among about 5 TRBV segments more frequent in patients than controls. The F measure placed samples prepared in the same batch into strongly shared clusters. Normalized Chao1 diversity in multiple sclerosis patients fell significantly below that of controls.

The source material was blood. The receptor comes from a girl aged 10 to 17 with multiple sclerosis. This rearrangement joins TRBV29-1 to TRBJ2-7; D not resolved. CDR3 region: CSVGHSPYEQYF. In nucleotides, the CDR3 is TGCAGCGTTGGCCATTCGCCCTACGAGCAGTACTTC.